This is a list of T cell receptor beta chains from one sample in a study of blood T cell repertoires in COVID-19. Measured with immunoSEQ multiplex PCR; TCRdb has only the in-frame clones, and not every one. The sample shows about 340,000 clones, 80% to 90% of them seen only once. Input material: PBMCs or T cells enriched from blood (not recorded which). The receptors were gathered from a woman aged 40 to 49 with acute COVID-19. Each CDR3 is given with its conserved first and last residue. A D gene is named only where the DNA matches it firmly. Where a row states a size, it is once, few, many or the class of an expanded clone; other rows omit it.

V: TRBV27; size: NA; J: TRBJ1-1; D: NA; CDR3: CASSRVINRDPLNTEAFF; DNA: TGTGCCAGCAGTAGGGTAATTAACAGGGACCCACTCAACACTGAAGCTTTCTTT
V: TRBV18; size: NA; J: TRBJ1-4; D: NA; CDR3: CASSPLGQPNEKLFF; DNA: TGTGCCAGCTCACCCTTAGGACAGCCTAATGAAAAACTGTTTTTT
V: TRBV27; size: NA; J: TRBJ2-7; D: NA; CDR3: CASSPDRLSSYEQYF; DNA: TGTGCCAGCAGTCCAGACAGGTTGAGCTCCTACGAGCAGTACTTC
V: TRBV7-2; size: NA; J: TRBJ2-3; D: TRBD2; CDR3: CASSLALRAGGDTQYF; DNA: TGTGCCAGCAGCTTAGCGCTTAGAGCGGGGGGAGATACGCAGTATTTT
V: TRBV5-4; size: NA; J: TRBJ2-7; D: NA; CDR3: CASSIQGYEQYF; DNA: TGTGCCAGCAGCATACAGGGCTACGAGCAGTACTTC
V: TRBV11-1; size: NA; J: TRBJ2-2; D: TRBD2; CDR3: CASSLRLAGGQGELFF; DNA: TGTGCCAGCAGCCTCCGACTAGCGGGGGGGCAGGGGGAGCTGTTTTTT
V: TRBV19; size: NA; J: TRBJ1-5; D: NA; CDR3: CASKDRVSNQPQHF; DNA: TGTGCCAGTAAGGACAGAGTAAGCAATCAGCCCCAGCATTTT
V: TRBV6-5; size: NA; J: TRBJ2-2; D: NA; CDR3: CASSYGRLGTGELFF; DNA: TGTGCCAGCAGTTACGGGCGTCTCGGCACCGGGGAGCTGTTTTTT
V: TRBV27; size: NA; J: TRBJ1-1; D: NA; CDR3: CASSPNRPMNTEAFF; DNA: TGTGCCAGCAGTCCTAACAGGCCAATGAACACTGAAGCTTTCTTT
V: TRBV11-2; size: NA; J: TRBJ2-6; D: NA; CDR3: CASSTTVTNVLTF; DNA: TGTGCCAGCAGCACGACAGTGACCAACGTCCTGACTTTC
V: TRBV7-9; size: NA; J: TRBJ1-4; D: TRBD1; CDR3: CASSLTQGGEKLFF; DNA: TGTGCCAGCAGCTTAACACAGGGGGGTGAAAAACTGTTTTTT
V: TRBV7-8; size: NA; J: TRBJ1-1; D: NA; CDR3: CASSFSGDTEAFF; DNA: TGTGCCAGCAGCTTCTCCGGGGACACTGAAGCTTTCTTT
V: TRBV10-3; size: NA; J: TRBJ1-5; D: TRBD1; CDR3: CAISETGYQPQHF; DNA: TGTGCCATCAGCGAGACAGGGTATCAGCCCCAGCATTTT
V: TRBV25-1; size: NA; J: TRBJ2-4; D: NA; CDR3: CASSEKKEVNIQYF; DNA: TGTGCCAGCAGTGAAAAAAAGGAGGTAAACATTCAGTACTTC
V: TRBV2; size: NA; J: TRBJ1-2; D: TRBD1; CDR3: CASRSDRGYGYTF; DNA: TGTGCCAGCAGAAGCGACAGGGGCTATGGCTACACCTTC
V: TRBV7-8; size: NA; J: TRBJ2-7; D: NA; CDR3: CASSLRVNSYEQYF; DNA: TGTGCCAGCAGCTTACGGGTGAACTCCTACGAGCAGTACTTC
V: TRBV27; size: NA; J: TRBJ2-4; D: NA; CDR3: CASSYSSKNIQYF; DNA: TGTGCCAGCAGTTACAGTAGCAAAAACATTCAGTACTTC
V: TRBV7-8; size: NA; J: TRBJ2-7; D: NA; CDR3: CASSFGGGTNEQYF; DNA: TGTGCCAGCAGCTTTGGGGGGGGGACAAACGAGCAGTACTTC
V: TRBV4-3; size: NA; J: TRBJ2-7; D: TRBD2; CDR3: CASSQKISGGYEQYF; DNA: TGCGCCAGCAGCCAGAAGATTTCGGGGGGTTACGAGCAGTACTTC
V: TRBV6-2/TRBV6-3; size: NA; J: TRBJ2-1; D: TRBD1; CDR3: CASSKPQTGNNEQFF; DNA: TGTGCCAGCAGCAAGCCTCAGACAGGGAACAATGAGCAGTTCTTC
V: TRBV4-2; size: NA; J: TRBJ1-4; D: NA; CDR3: CASTDLSGGRGNEKLFF; DNA: TGTGCCAGCACCGACCTCTCTGGTGGGCGGGGGAATGAAAAACTGTTTTTT
V: TRBV19; size: NA; J: TRBJ2-2; D: TRBD1; CDR3: CASYTGVDTGELFF; DNA: TGTGCCAGTTATACAGGGGTCGACACCGGGGAGCTGTTTTTT
V: TRBV5-4; size: NA; J: TRBJ1-2; D: NA; CDR3: CASSLSGGIGYGYTF; DNA: TGTGCCAGCAGTTTGAGTGGGGGGATCGGCTATGGCTACACCTTC
V: TRBV19; size: NA; J: TRBJ1-5; D: NA; CDR3: CASSIAFYGTPMDQPQHF; DNA: TGTGCCAGTAGTATAGCTTTCTACGGGACACCCATGGATCAGCCCCAGCATTTT
V: TRBV5-4; size: NA; J: TRBJ2-2; D: TRBD2; CDR3: CASSSGTSGSWMTGELFF; DNA: TGTGCCAGCAGCTCCGGGACTAGCGGGAGCTGGATGACCGGGGAGCTGTTTTTT
V: TRBV20-1; size: few; J: TRBJ2-3; D: TRBD2; CDR3: CSDVAGDTQYF; DNA: TGCAGTGATGTAGCGGGAGACACGCAGTATTTT
V: TRBV19; size: once; J: TRBJ1-6; D: TRBD1; CDR3: CASSSDRGNSPLHF; DNA: TGTGCCAGTAGTTCGGACAGGGGGAATTCACCCCTCCACTTT
V: TRBV24-1; size: NA; J: TRBJ2-1; D: NA; CDR3: CATSDPQGLGDEQFF; DNA: TGTGCCACCAGTGATCCGCAGGGTTTAGGGGATGAGCAGTTCTTC
V: TRBV20-1; size: once; J: TRBJ2-5; D: TRBD2; CDR3: CSASLTGGGETQYF; DNA: TGCAGTGCTAGTCTTACTGGCGGGGGTGAGACCCAGTACTTC
V: TRBV14; size: NA; J: TRBJ2-7; D: TRBD2; CDR3: CASSQGSAGGPYEQYF; DNA: TGTGCCAGCAGCCAAGGGTCGGCGGGAGGGCCCTACGAGCAGTACTTC
V: TRBV28; size: NA; J: TRBJ1-1; D: TRBD1; CDR3: CASSLSPGTGGEAFF; DNA: TGTGCCAGCAGTTTGAGTCCCGGGACAGGAGGTGAAGCTTTCTTT
V: TRBV2; size: NA; J: TRBJ2-7; D: TRBD2; CDR3: CASSAPTSLERYEQYF; DNA: TGTGCCAGCAGTGCCCCGACTAGCTTGGAACGCTACGAGCAGTACTTC
V: TRBV11-1; size: NA; J: TRBJ1-2; D: TRBD1; CDR3: CASSLTGTAFYGYTF; DNA: TGTGCCAGCAGCTTAACCGGGACAGCTTTCTATGGCTACACCTTC
V: TRBV2; size: NA; J: TRBJ1-3; D: TRBD1; CDR3: CASRSRGTGGPFSGNTIYF; DNA: TGTGCCAGCCGATCAAGAGGGACAGGGGGTCCCTTCTCTGGAAACACCATATATTTT
V: TRBV7-2; size: NA; J: TRBJ1-1; D: NA; CDR3: CASSRNMNTEAFF; DNA: TGTGCCAGCAGCCGAAACATGAACACTGAAGCTTTCTTT
V: TRBV19; size: NA; J: TRBJ2-2; D: NA; CDR3: CASRGEGAGELFF; DNA: TGTGCCAGTAGAGGGGAGGGGGCCGGGGAGCTGTTTTTT
V: TRBV15; size: NA; J: TRBJ2-5; D: TRBD1; CDR3: CATSRDRDAETQYF; DNA: TGTGCCACCAGCAGGGACAGGGATGCCGAGACCCAGTACTTC
V: TRBV19; size: NA; J: TRBJ1-2; D: NA; CDR3: CASRPQDTSGDGYTF; DNA: TGTGCCAGTAGACCCCAGGACACGTCGGGGGATGGCTACACCTTC
V: TRBV5-1; size: few; J: TRBJ1-1; D: TRBD1; CDR3: CASSLGTAMNTEAFF; DNA: TGCGCCAGCAGCTTAGGGACAGCCATGAACACTGAAGCTTTCTTT
V: TRBV4-2; size: NA; J: TRBJ1-4; D: TRBD1; CDR3: CASSHHRDRGKGDEKLFF; DNA: TGTGCCAGCAGCCATCACCGGGACAGGGGGAAAGGGGATGAAAAACTGTTTTTT
V: TRBV4-3; size: NA; J: TRBJ1-4; D: NA; CDR3: CASSQDRGPGEKLFF; DNA: TGCGCCAGCAGCCAAGATCGCGGGCCGGGGGAAAAACTGTTTTTT
V: TRBV6-6; size: once; J: TRBJ1-2; D: NA; CDR3: CASSYSNARGGYGYTF; DNA: TGTGCCAGCAGTTACTCGAACGCCAGGGGTGGCTATGGCTACACCTTC
V: TRBV7-8; size: once; J: TRBJ1-1; D: TRBD1; CDR3: CASSPGQGHTEAFF; DNA: TGTGCTAGCAGCCCGGGACAGGGTCACACTGAAGCTTTCTTT
V: TRBV3-1/TRBV3-2; size: NA; J: TRBJ1-6; D: TRBD1; CDR3: CASSEHRGLNSPLHF; DNA: TGTGCCAGCAGCGAACACAGGGGATTAAATTCACCCCTCCACTTT
V: TRBV10-3; size: NA; J: TRBJ2-1; D: NA; CDR3: CAISDQGRGEQFF; DNA: TGTGCCATCAGTGACCAGGGTAGGGGTGAGCAGTTCTTC
V: TRBV11-2; size: NA; J: TRBJ2-7; D: TRBD2; CDR3: CASSLDLTSGHEQYF; DNA: TGTGCCAGCAGCTTAGATTTGACTAGCGGGCACGAGCAGTACTTC
V: TRBV5-8; size: few; J: TRBJ1-2; D: NA; CDR3: CASSRDMNYGYTF; DNA: TGTGCCAGCAGCCGGGACATGAACTATGGCTACACCTTC
V: TRBV4-3; size: NA; J: TRBJ1-4; D: NA; CDR3: CASSQDRHQNEKLFF; DNA: TGCGCCAGCAGCCAAGATAGACACCAAAATGAAAAACTGTTTTTT
V: TRBV4-1; size: NA; J: TRBJ2-2; D: TRBD2; CDR3: CASSQDPLAGGRRTGELFF; DNA: TGCGCCAGCAGCCAAGACCCGCTAGCGGGGGGGCGGCGGACCGGGGAGCTGTTTTTT
V: TRBV27; size: NA; J: TRBJ1-6; D: NA; CDR3: CASSLWDRTDSPLHF; DNA: TGTGCCAGCAGTTTATGGGACCGGACAGATTCACCCCTCCACTTT
V: TRBV18; size: NA; J: TRBJ2-2; D: NA; CDR3: CASSPLRGTGELFF; DNA: TGTGCCAGCTCACCACTTCGGGGCACCGGGGAGCTGTTTTTT
V: TRBV6-5; size: NA; J: TRBJ2-1; D: NA; CDR3: CASSLAPLSYNEQFF; DNA: TGTGCCAGCTCCTTGGCACCCCTCTCCTACAATGAGCAGTTCTTC
V: TRBV7-9; size: few; J: TRBJ1-1; D: TRBD1; CDR3: CASSPGQGGADTEAFF; DNA: TGTGCCAGCAGCCCGGGACAGGGAGGGGCGGACACTGAAGCTTTCTTT
V: TRBV21-1; size: NA; J: TRBJ1-1; D: NA; CDR3: CASSKGVTPSNTEAFF; DNA: TGTGCCAGCAGCAAAGGTGTAACACCGTCGAACACTGAAGCTTTCTTT
V: TRBV27; size: NA; J: TRBJ2-3; D: NA; CDR3: CASTRGVAASTDTQYF; DNA: TGTGCCAGCACCCGGGGCGTAGCGGCTAGCACAGATACGCAGTATTTT
V: TRBV15; size: once; J: TRBJ1-1; D: TRBD1; CDR3: CATSRERTGLSAFF; DNA: TGTGCCACCAGCAGAGAAAGGACAGGGCTTTCGGCTTTCTTT
V: TRBV5-4; size: once; J: TRBJ1-2; D: NA; CDR3: CASSLSENYGYTF; DNA: TGTGCCAGCAGCTTGTCTGAGAACTATGGCTACACCTTC
V: TRBV11-1; size: NA; J: TRBJ1-6; D: NA; CDR3: CASSLGNRWDSPLHF; DNA: TGTGCCAGCAGCTTAGGGAACAGGTGGGATTCACCCCTCCACTTT
V: TRBV28; size: NA; J: TRBJ1-6; D: TRBD1; CDR3: CASSSQGAKLDYNSPLHF; DNA: TGTGCCAGCAGTTCACAGGGGGCCAAACTTGACTATAATTCACCCCTCCACTTT
V: TRBV18; size: NA; J: TRBJ1-4; D: NA; CDR3: CASSPPMADFATNEKLFF; DNA: TGTGCCAGCTCACCACCGATGGCGGACTTTGCAACTAATGAAAAACTGTTTTTT